The 30 T cell receptor beta chains below come from one sample, sequenced in a study of beta chain features in type 1 diabetes. The study reverse transcribed the entire isolated RNA, so it sequenced expressed TCRB transcripts. The method was immunoSEQ multiplex PCR; TCRdb's version includes in-frame clones alone and lacks a portion of them. The sample lists hundreds of thousands of clones, 9.5% to 11% occurring once. Source material: naive CD4+ T cells from blood. These receptor sequences come from a woman in her twenties or thirties in good health.

This clone has more than one count but fewer than ten. The same CDR3 can be traced to other DNA sequences in this sample. The rearrangement uses TRBV4-3 and TRBJ2-2; D may be TRBD2 (6 bases). V was shortened by 4 bases and J by 3 bases, with 15 bases between the two germline ends. This CDR3 spans 16 amino acids. Germline CDR1 LGHNA, CDR2 YSLEER. The CDR3 spells CASSLRRPSDTGELFF. CDR3 DNA sequence: TGCGCCAGCAGCCTGAGGAGGCCTAGCGACACCGGGGAGCTGTTTTTT.

In DNA, the CDR3 is TGTGCCAGCGAAGATAATTTGAGTGGCTACACCTTC. Amino acid sequence: CASEDNLSGYTF. The chain joins TRBV28 to TRBJ1-2, with unresolved D. V lost 8 bases and J lost 7, with 14 bases in between. CDR1 MDHEN and CDR2 SYDVKM come from the germline V gene. CDR3 length: 12 residues.

The chain couples TRBV28 to TRBJ2-5, with 7 bases aligning to TRBD2. Trimming took 1 base from V and 2 from J; bases not matched to a gene: 4. Germline CDR1 is MDHEN and CDR2 is SYDVKM. The CDR3 loop spans 15 amino acids. The CDR3 DNA reads TGTGCCAGCAGTTTATCGGGCGGGGGTCAAGAGACCCAGTACTTC. Translated: CASSLSGGGQETQYF.

The table lists this clone with a few counts. The CDR3 DNA reads TGCGCCAGCATCCTTGCGGGAGGGTCCTACAATGAGCAGTTCTTC. Its protein is CASILAGGSYNEQFF. The chain recombines TRBV5-1 with TRBJ2-1; 9 bases are shared with TRBD2. The germline V gene has CDR1 SGHRS and CDR2 YFSETQ. After removal of 6 bases from V and 1 base from J, the junction contained 5 bases not matched to a gene. The CDR3 has 15 residues.

This clone was found a few times. The rearrangement links TRBV7-2 to TRBJ2-1; TRBD2 matches at 14 bases. The CDR3 is 15 residues long. The germline V gene encodes CDR1 SGHTA and CDR2 FQGNSA. With V trimmed by 7 bases and J by 7 bases, 6 bases remained unmatched. CDR3 DNA sequence: TGTGCCAGCACCCCGACTAGCGGGAGGGTTAATGAGCAGTTCTTC. Translation gives CASTPTSGRVNEQFF.

This clone was detected a few times. The chain links TRBV28 to TRBJ1-2; the D gene is possibly TRBD1 (6 bases). The germline V and J ends were trimmed by 6 bases and 0 bases, with 11 bases remaining between them. The germline V gene encodes CDR1 MDHEN and CDR2 SYDVKM. The CDR3 is 14 amino acids. DNA for the CDR3: TGTGCCAGCAGAGAACAGGGCTCTAACTATGGCTACACCTTC. Its protein is CASREQGSNYGYTF.

In its sample, this clone was seen a few times. CDR3 DNA sequence: TGTGCCTGGAGTTTATCGAAAGGGAGTAAGGCTAATGAAAAACTGTTTTTT. It translates to CAWSLSKGSKANEKLFF. This chain connects TRBV30 to TRBJ1-4; D gene unclear. CDR1 is GTSNPN, CDR2 SVGIG, per germline (reference sequence). V lost 2 bases to trimming and J lost 3 bases, with 19 bases between them. The CDR3 contains 17 residues.

This clone was counted only a few times. The V gene is TRBV4-1, the J gene TRBJ2-7; no clear D gene. Germline V gene sequence: CDR1 MGHRA, CDR2 YSYEKL. The CDR3 is made up of 13 amino acids. The V gene lost 1 base and the J gene lost 2 bases, with 6 bases spanning the gap. CDR3 sequence: CASSQVAAYEQYF. CDR3 bases: TGCGCCAGCAGCCAAGTTGCGGCCTACGAGCAGTACTTC.

This clone was recorded a few times. This chain links TRBV21-1 with TRBJ2-7; the table's D gene call, TRBD2, was not cross checked with the DNA. TRBV21-1 is tagged as a pseudogene. The CDR3 has 16 residues. DNA of the CDR3: TGTGCCAGCCACAATTCCCCCGGGATAGCGTCCTACGAGCAGTACTTC. It yields the protein CASHNSPGIASYEQYF.

The chain joins TRBV11-2 to TRBJ2-1; 14 positions agree with TRBD2. With 1 base clipped from V and 8 bases from J, the junction kept 10 bases outside the gene matches. The germline CDR1 and CDR2 sequences are SGHAT and FQNNGV. The CDR3 has 18 amino acids. This CDR3 is CASSLVRLAGGPFDEQFF. The CDR3 bases are TGTGCCAGCAGCTTAGTTAGACTAGCGGGAGGGCCCTTCGATGAGCAGTTCTTC.

The J gene is TRBJ2-3, the V gene TRBV15; D perhaps matches TRBD2 (6 bases). V dropped 4 bases and J dropped 10 bases, with 18 bases sitting between them. The germline gives CDR1 LNHNV, CDR2 YYDKDF (reference sequence). The CDR3 is made up of 14 amino acids. DNA of the CDR3: TGTGCCACCAGCACCTTAAGACTAGAACGGGCGCAGTATTTT. It codes for CATSTLRLERAQYF.

This clone occurred a few times. The chain links TRBV7-9 to TRBJ1-1, with unresolved D. The CDR3 is 13 residues long. From germline, CDR1 is SEHNR and CDR2 FQNEAQ (reference sequence). With 5 bases removed from V and 3 bases from J, the gap between germline ends came to 10 bases. DNA for the CDR3: TGTGCCAGCAGCCCCCTTGTTTACACTGAAGCTTTCTTT. Its protein is CASSPLVYTEAFF.

The chain couples TRBV29-1 to TRBJ2-7; D gene unclear. This CDR3 region has 13 residues. Germline V gene lookup returns CDR1 SQVTM and CDR2 ANQGSEA. The ends were cut back, 4 bases at V and 0 bases at J, with 10 bases in the middle. The CDR3 nucleotides are TGCAGCGTTGTGTCACGGAGCTCCTACGAGCAGTACTTC. It translates to CSVVSRSSYEQYF.

The V and J genes are TRBV7-2 and TRBJ2-5; D possibly corresponds to TRBD2 (6 bases). This CDR3 spans 14 amino acids. Trimming removed 6 bases from V and 0 bases from J, with 11 bases in between. Per germline, CDR1 SGHTA and CDR2 FQGNSA. For the CDR3, the DNA is TGTGCCAGCAGGGGCGGGGCGTACCAAGAGACCCAGTACTTC. Translated: CASRGGAYQETQYF.

The genes are TRBV9 and TRBJ2-7, with a weak D call TRBD1 (5 bases). The CDR3 length is 15 residues. Trimming shortened V by 0 bases and J by 5 bases, and 15 bases separated the two germline ends. Germline V CDR1 and CDR2: SGDLS, YYNGEE. CDR3 sequence (DNA): TGTGCCAGCAGCGTAGATCCCTCAGGGTCCAACGAGCAGTACTTC. It is translated as CASSVDPSGSNEQYF. Drawing the rest from reference TRBV9 and TRBJ2-7, the complete variable domain is DSGVTQTPKHLITATGQRVTLRCSPRSGDLSVYWYQQSLDQGLQFLIQYYNGEERAKGNILERFSAQQFPDLHSELNLSSLELGDSALYFCASSVDPSGSNEQYFGPGTRLTVT.

There are a few counts of this clone. The J gene is TRBJ1-1, the V gene TRBV11-1; 8 bases agree with TRBD1. In germline, CDR1 is SGHAT, CDR2 FQDESV (reference sequence). The trim removed 2 bases at V and 4 bases at J, leaving 9 bases unmatched. This CDR3 spans 16 amino acids. The DNA of the CDR3 is TGTGCCAGCAGCTTAATGGCCAGGGGGCTAAGCACTGAAGCTTTCTTT. Its translation: CASSLMARGLSTEAFF. Looking up the rest from reference TRBV11-1 and TRBJ1-1 gives the full variable domain: EAEVAQSPRYKITEKSQAVAFWCDPISGHATLYWYRQILGQGPELLVQFQDESVVDDSQLPKDRFSAERLKGVDSTLKIQPAELGDSAMYLCASSLMARGLSTEAFFGQGTRLTVV.

Only a few counts were recorded for this clone. The chain uses TRBV7-2 and TRBJ1-2; D perhaps matches TRBD1 (5 bases). In germline, CDR1 is SGHTA, CDR2 FQGNSA. V was cut by 1 base and J by 3 bases, with 15 bases left in between. The CDR3 loop spans 16 amino acids. The CDR3 DNA is TGTGCCAGCAGCTTAGTAGCCGGGGGGACGGACTATGGCTACACCTTC. It specifies CASSLVAGGTDYGYTF. The variable domain in full, with the rest retrieved from reference TRBV7-2 and TRBJ1-2, is GAGVSQSPSNKVTEKGKDVELRCDPISGHTALYWYRQSLGQGLEFLIYFQGNSAPDKSGLPSDRFSAERTGGSVSTLTIQRTQQEDSAVYLCASSLVAGGTDYGYTFGSGTRLTVV.

This clone has only a few counts. The chain carries TRBV19 and TRBJ2-1; TRBD2 matches 9 bases. Per the germline V gene, CDR1 is LNHDA and CDR2 is SQIVND (reference sequence). This CDR3 is built from 16 residues. Trimming took 0 bases from V and 3 from J; bases not matched to a gene: 3. CDR3 coding DNA: TGTGCCAGTAGTATAGATGCTAGCGGGGTCTACAATGAGCAGTTCTTC. Its protein product is CASSIDASGVYNEQFF.

The chain links TRBV19 to TRBJ2-7, with 9 bases fitting TRBD1. V lost 6 bases to trimming and J lost 1 base; unmatched junction nucleotides: 4. The CDR3 has 14 amino acids. Looked up from germline, CDR1 is LNHDA and CDR2 is SQIVND (reference sequence). DNA for the CDR3: TGTGCCAGTAGGGCCGGGACAGGGTCCTACGAGCAGTACTTC. Its translation is CASRAGTGSYEQYF.

The V gene is TRBV28, the J gene TRBJ1-1; D remains unclear. V gave up 9 bases and J gave up 0 bases, with 8 bases separating them. The CDR3 runs to 12 residues. In germline, CDR1 is MDHEN, CDR2 SYDVKM. The DNA for the CDR3 is TGTGCCAGTCGGCAGGTGAACACTGAAGCTTTCTTT. Translated, it gives CASRQVNTEAFF. Filled out from reference TRBV28 and TRBJ1-1, the complete variable domain reads DVKVTQSSRYLVKRTGEKVFLECVQDMDHENMFWYRQDPGLGLRLIYFSYDVKMKEKGDIPEGYSVSREKKERFSLILESASTNQTSMYLCASRQVNTEAFFGQGTRLTVV.

With regard to this clone: At one of its ends the junction is not consistent with the germline gene, which may arise from a read error. The V call is TRBV7-2, the J call TRBJ2-1; no definite D call. The CDR3 totals 13 residues. Germline V gene sequence: CDR1 SGHTA, CDR2 FQGNSA. The DNA of the CDR3 is TGTGCCAGCAACTTAGTTGGTAGCAATGAGCAGTTCTTC. It specifies CASNLVGSNEQFF.

This clone occurred a few times. J is TRBJ2-1 and V is TRBV5-1; maybe TRBD1 (6 bases). The germline V gene encodes CDR1 SGHRS and CDR2 YFSETQ. V shed 4 bases and J shed 1 base, with 12 bases lying between them. The CDR3 covers 15 residues. DNA of the CDR3: TGCGCCAGCAGCAGGGGGAGTGGGTCCTACAATGAGCAGTTCTTC. This codes for CASSRGSGSYNEQFF.

A few counts support this clone. This chain connects TRBV5-4 to TRBJ2-5, with 9 positions matching TRBD1. Trimming took 8 bases from V and 5 from J; bases not matched to a gene: 13. CDR1 SGHNT and CDR2 YYREEE come from the germline V gene (reference sequence). CDR3 length: 15 residues. Here the CDR3 DNA reads TGTGCCAGTAGCCAGCCGGGACAGGGCTCGGAGACCCAGTACTTC. Protein: CASSQPGQGSETQYF.

This clone was counted between two and nine times. The chain uses TRBV28 and TRBJ2-7; possible D gene TRBD2, 7 bases. V shed 3 bases and J shed 2 bases, with 14 bases lying between them. CDR1 MDHEN and CDR2 SYDVKM come from the germline V gene. The CDR3 is 15 amino acids. The CDR3 DNA sequence: TGTGCCAGCAGTTTGAAACAGGGAGGGCCCTACGAGCAGTACTTC. It is translated as CASSLKQGGPYEQYF.

The chain has TRBV30 and TRBJ2-7; 7 nucleotides line up with TRBD2. With V trimmed by 4 bases and J by 0 bases, 6 bases remained unmatched. The length of the CDR3 is 14 residues. Germline V gene data show CDR1 as GTSNPN and CDR2 as SVGIG (reference sequence). The CDR3 nucleotides are TGTGCCTGGAATTATCAGCGGGGCTCCTACGAGCAGTACTTC. This translates into CAWNYQRGSYEQYF.

There are a few counts of this clone. V gene TRBV6-5 combines with J gene TRBJ2-7; unclear D gene. Per germline, CDR1 MNHEY and CDR2 SVGAGI. The V gene lost 4 bases and the J gene lost 1 base, with 17 bases spanning the gap. The CDR3 totals 16 residues. The CDR3 is CASSFSPSTESYEQYF. The CDR3, as DNA: TGTGCCAGCAGTTTCTCGCCGAGTACTGAATCCTACGAGCAGTACTTC.

The rearrangement links TRBV29-1 to TRBJ2-4; 11 bases are a match to TRBD2. With 2 bases clipped from V and 6 bases from J, the junction kept 3 bases outside the gene matches. This CDR3 comprises 14 residues. Germline V gene lookup returns CDR1 SQVTM and CDR2 ANQGSEA. In DNA, the CDR3 is TGCAGCGTTGAATTTAGCGGGAGGGGAAACATTCAGTACTTC. Translated: CSVEFSGRGNIQYF.

A few counts support this clone. This chain uses TRBV5-1 with TRBJ2-1, with no clear D. The V and J ends lost 0 bases and 9 bases respectively, with 13 bases between them. Germline CDR1 SGHRS, CDR2 YFSETQ. The CDR3 contains 14 residues. This CDR3 reads CASSLGAGIVEQFF. Here the CDR3 DNA reads TGCGCCAGCAGCTTGGGAGCAGGCATTGTTGAGCAGTTCTTC. The whole variable domain, remainder taken from reference TRBV5-1 and TRBJ2-1, is KAGVTQTPRYLIKTRGQQVTLSCSPISGHRSVSWYQQTPGQGLQFLFEYFSETQRNKGNFPGRFSGRQFSNSRSEMNVSTLELGDSALYLCASSLGAGIVEQFFGPGTRLTVL.

V is TRBV6-4 and J is TRBJ2-5, with D maybe TRBD2 (5 bases). Germline V gene data show CDR1 as MRHNA and CDR2 as SNTAGT. The CDR3 length is 15 residues. The germline V and J ends were trimmed by 8 bases and 7 bases, with 23 bases remaining between them. This CDR3 reads CASPHSEGSLRTQYF. For the CDR3, the DNA is TGTGCCAGCCCCCATTCTGAGGGCAGCCTTAGGACCCAGTACTTC.

This clone has only a few counts. This chain uses TRBV28 with TRBJ2-7, with 7 bases fitting TRBD1. Unmatched junction bases numbered 5, after V lost 3 bases and J lost 3 bases. This CDR3 spans 14 amino acids. Per germline, CDR1 MDHEN and CDR2 SYDVKM. The CDR3 reads CASSLRGGYYEQYF. CDR3 bases: TGTGCCAGCAGTTTGCGAGGGGGCTACTACGAGCAGTACTTC.